These 32 T cell receptor beta chains were sequenced from one sample in a study of T cells in Graves' hyperthyroidism and ophthalmopathy. Template material for amplifying TCR beta CDR3 regions consisted of RNA transcripts. TCR CDR3 regions were first amplified by RT-PCR with HTBI primers. MiXCR was run by TCRdb on the multiplex PCR reads, yielding one entry per CDR3 protein. The table includes over 650,000 distinct CDR3 sequences, about 45% detected once. Sample: peripheral blood or thyroid tissue (not recorded which). All receptors derive from an adult man with Graves' disease, either hyperthyroidism or ophthalmopathy (not recorded which).

This clonotype was picked up many times. The V and J genes are TRBV7-8 and TRBJ1-6; no reliable D call. Germline-derived CDR1 and CDR2 are SGHVS and FQNEAQ. The CDR3 has 15 amino acids. Trimming removed 2 bases from V and 0 bases from J, with 5 bases in between. The CDR3 loop is CASSLQSSYNSPLHF. The DNA for the CDR3 is TGTGCCAGCAGCTTACAAAGCTCCTATAATTCACCCCTCCACTTT. Combining the CDR3 with reference TRBV7-8 and TRBJ1-6 gives the whole variable domain GAGVSQSPRYKVAKRGQDVALRCDPISGHVSLFWYQQALGQGPEFLTYFQNEAQLDKSGLPSDRFFAERPEGSVSTLKIQRTQQEDSAVYLCASSLQSSYNSPLHFGNGTRLTVT.

This clonotype was counted only a few times. V usage is TRBV24-1 and J usage is TRBJ1-5, with D perhaps TRBD1 (6 bases). Germline lookup yields CDR1 KGHDR and CDR2 SFDVKD. V lost 11 bases and J lost 6, with 25 bases in between. The CDR3 sequence is 16 residues long. The CDR3: CASSQGGVTGTQPQHF. The CDR3 nucleotides are TGTGCCAGCAGCCAAGGAGGGGTTACAGGGACTCAGCCCCAGCATTTT.

The V and J genes are TRBV10-3 and TRBJ1-2; D is undetermined. The CDR3 contains 13 residues. V was cut by 11 bases and J by 5 bases, with 18 bases left in between. Germline CDR1 and CDR2: ENHRY and SYGVKD. The CDR3, as DNA: TGTGCCTCCTCCGAGGGAGTCGGATATGGCTACACCTTC. It is translated as CASSEGVGYGYTF.

On this clonotype: Mismatch with germline at one junction end may stem from a read error. V and J are TRBV5-1 and TRBJ1-1, with D possibly matching TRBD1 (5 bases). The CDR3 has 15 residues. CDR1 is SGHRS and CDR2 is YFSETQ in the germline V gene. CDR3 coding DNA: TGTGCCAGCAGCTTCCGGGACGGAATGAACACTGAAGCTTTCTTT. Protein: CASSFRDGMNTEAFF.

This clonotype was counted once. One end of the junction does not line up with germline, which may come from a read error. The chain combines TRBV20-1 with TRBJ2-7, with D possibly matching TRBD2 (5 bases). The CDR3 has 13 amino acids. Germline V gene data show CDR1 as DFQATT and CDR2 as SNEGSKA (reference sequence). In nucleotides, the CDR3 is TGCAGTGCTAGAGATGCCGGCGGGTACGAGCGGTACTTC. This codes for CSARDAGGYERYF.

The chain is built from TRBV20-1 and TRBJ1-2, with no clear D. V lost 0 bases and J lost 6, with 8 bases in between. The CDR3 sequence is 12 residues long. Germline V gene sequence: CDR1 DFQATT, CDR2 SNEGSKA (reference sequence). DNA of the CDR3: TGCAGTGCTAGAGATTTGAGGGATGGCTACACCTTC. Translating it yields CSARDLRDGYTF.

This clonotype was picked up many times. This chain uses TRBV7-9 with TRBJ1-1, with 9 bases lining up with TRBD1. This CDR3 has 17 residues. V shed 1 base, J shed 1 base, and the junction held 7 bases outside the gene matches. CDR1 is SEHNR and CDR2 is FQNEAQ in the germline V gene (reference sequence). The CDR3 sequence: CASSLVGQGTRNTEAFF. The CDR3, as DNA: TGTGCCAGCAGCTTAGTCGGACAGGGGACCAGGAACACTGAAGCTTTCTTT.

This clonotype appeared many times. The chain joins TRBV7-2 to TRBJ1-4; D call uncertain. The CDR3 is 14 amino acids. The germline CDR1 and CDR2 sequences are SGHTA and FQGNSA. V was pared by 5 bases and J by 7 bases, with 14 bases between. The CDR3 DNA reads TGTGCCAGCAGCCTTCCTGGTGGGAGTGAAAAACTGTTTTTT. Encoded protein: CASSLPGGSEKLFF.

In DNA, the CDR3 is TGTGCCAGTAGGGGGGCCCCGAACACTGAAGCTTTCTTT. It is translated as CASRGAPNTEAFF. The J gene is TRBJ1-1, the V gene TRBV2; tentatively, D is TRBD1 (6 bases). The germline gives CDR1 SNHLY, CDR2 FYNNEI. Trimming took 9 bases from V and 1 from J, leaving 12 bases between them. The CDR3 runs to 13 residues.

The sample holds one count of this clonotype. The chain carries TRBV2 and TRBJ2-2; 8 positions match TRBD1. The CDR3 runs to 16 residues. J was trimmed by 3 bases and V by 6 bases; bases with no gene match: 9. Germline V gene sequence: CDR1 SNHLY, CDR2 FYNNEI. The CDR3, as DNA: TGTGCCAGCAGCCCCGCGACAGGGGTCGACACCGGGGAGCTGTTTTTT. Residues: CASSPATGVDTGELFF.

For this clonotype: Compared with germline, one end of the junction differs, possibly owing to a read error. V gene TRBV13 combines with J gene TRBJ2-7; D may correspond to TRBD1 or TRBD2 (6 bases each). The length of the CDR3 is 14 residues. The germline gives CDR1 PRHDT, CDR2 FYEKMQ (reference sequence). The CDR3 bases are TGTGCCAGCAGCGTAGGTCCCGGGGGCGGGCGAGAGTACTTC. As protein: CASSVGPGGGREYF.

CDR3 bases: TGCAGCGGTGGGGGCGGGTCCCTCGAGCATTTT. It encodes CSGGGGSLEHF. The chain links TRBV29-1 to TRBJ1-5, with TRBD1 as a possible D gene (6 bases). Germline V lookup: CDR1 SQVTM, CDR2 ANQGSEA. V was clipped by 7 bases and J by 14 bases, with 18 bases between them. This CDR3 spans 11 amino acids.

V usage is TRBV2 and J usage is TRBJ1-4; D is unresolved. With 3 bases removed from V and 5 bases from J, the gap between germline ends came to 10 bases. This CDR3 is 14 amino acids long. Per the germline V gene, CDR1 is SNHLY and CDR2 is FYNNEI. CDR3 sequence: CASSETKGNEKLFF. The CDR3 nucleotides are TGTGCCAGCAGTGAGACGAAGGGAAATGAAAAACTGTTTTTT.

This clonotype occurred many times. The chain combines TRBV7-9 with TRBJ2-7, with TRBD2 matching over 7 bases. CDR3 length: 13 amino acids. In germline, CDR1 is SEHNR, CDR2 FQNEAQ (reference sequence). With 5 bases clipped from V and 4 bases from J, the junction kept 5 bases outside the gene matches. CDR3: CASSPTSSYEQYF. The CDR3 bases are TGTGCCAGCAGCCCGACTAGCTCGTACGAGCAGTACTTC.

The gene calls are TRBV10-3 and TRBJ1-1, with 7 bases that match TRBD1. The CDR3 has 14 residues. V gave up 4 bases and J gave up 1 base; unmatched junction bases: 3. Looked up from germline, CDR1 is ENHRY and CDR2 is SYGVKD. The DNA of the CDR3 is TGTGCCATCAGTGTTAGGACAGGGAACACTGAAGCTTTCTTT. Its translation is CAISVRTGNTEAFF.

The CDR3 here is CSGGGRSYEQYF. The CDR3 DNA sequence: TGCAGCGGGGGAGGAAGGTCCTACGAGCAGTACTTC. This rearrangement joins TRBV29-1 to TRBJ2-7; D might be TRBD2 (6 bases). V was cut by 7 bases and J by 1 base, with 11 bases left in between. The CDR3 contains 12 residues. The germline V gene encodes CDR1 SQVTM and CDR2 ANQGSEA.

The J gene is TRBJ1-4, the V gene TRBV15, with 9 bases that match TRBD1. The germline V gene has CDR1 LNHNV and CDR2 YYDKDF (reference sequence). V shed 3 bases and J 8 bases; nucleotides not matched to a gene: 7. The CDR3 consists of 15 residues. CDR3 region: CATSSLQGAGEKLFF. The CDR3 bases are TGTGCCACCAGCAGTTTACAGGGGGCTGGGGAAAAACTGTTTTTT.

The V gene is TRBV2, the J gene TRBJ2-7; D tentatively reads TRBD1 or TRBD2 (5 bases each). Germline values: CDR1 SNHLY, CDR2 FYNNEI. This CDR3 spans 15 amino acids. V lost 6 bases, J lost 3 bases, and 18 bases lay in between. CDR3 bases: TGTGCCAGCAGCGGATCCTCCCTTGGGGGCTACGAGCAGTACTTC. It yields the protein CASSGSSLGGYEQYF.

As for this clonotype: A much larger clone differs from this one at a single base, so this may be a read error. The chain is built from TRBV11-1 and TRBJ1-2, with D possibly being TRBD1 (5 bases). Germline CDR1 SGHAT, CDR2 FQDESV (reference sequence). The V and J ends lost 4 bases and 1 base respectively, with 7 bases between them. This CDR3 comprises 13 residues. The CDR3 region has the DNA TGTGCCAGCAGCTCGACAGATAACTATGGCTACACCTTC. It translates to CASSSTDNYGYTF. The variable domain in full, completed from reference TRBV11-1 and TRBJ1-2, reads EAEVAQSPRYKITEKSQAVAFWCDPISGHATLYWYRQILGQGPELLVQFQDESVVDDSQLPKDRFSAERLKGVDSTLKIQPAELGDSAMYLCASSSTDNYGYTFGSGTRLTVV.

This clonotype was detected many times. CDR3 sequence: CASSKDIQETQYF. The CDR3 bases are TGTGCCAGCAGCAAGGACATCCAAGAGACCCAGTACTTC. The rearrangement joins TRBV7-9 to TRBJ2-5, with D possibly TRBD1 on 5 matching bases. With 5 bases removed from V and 1 base from J, the gap between germline ends came to 8 bases. The CDR3 consists of 13 residues. CDR1 and CDR2 (germline): SEHNR, FQNEAQ (reference sequence).

V gene TRBV7-9 combines with J gene TRBJ1-3; D is ambiguous. Between the trimmed V and J ends, which lost 9 bases and 0 bases, there was a span of 18 bases. The CDR3 runs 16 residues. The V gene's germline CDR1 is SEHNR and CDR2 FQNEAQ (reference sequence). The CDR3 bases are TGTGCCAGTAGCGGATTTACGGGATACTCTGGAAACACCATATATTTT. It is translated as CASSGFTGYSGNTIYF.

The chain uses TRBV7-3 and TRBJ2-6; D is undetermined. The CDR3 covers 15 residues. CDR1 and CDR2 (germline): SGHTA, FQGTGA. V lost 5 bases and J lost 1, with 9 bases in between. The CDR3 DNA reads TGTGCCAGCAGCCGCCCAGCGTCTGGGGCCAACGTCCTGACTTTC. Protein sequence: CASSRPASGANVLTF.

There are many counts of this clonotype. The DNA for the CDR3 is TGCAGCGTTGGACTAGCGGGAGGGCCCACCGGGGAGCTGTTTTTT. Encoded protein: CSVGLAGGPTGELFF. The chain joins TRBV29-1 to TRBJ2-2; 14 bases are a match to TRBD2. Per germline, CDR1 SQVTM and CDR2 ANQGSEA. The CDR3 runs 15 residues. Unmatched junction bases numbered 2, after V lost 4 bases and J lost 4 bases.

A remark on this clonotype: This may come from a read error, since a much larger clone is one base off. The chain has TRBV15 and TRBJ2-5; weak D call: TRBD2 (5 bases). Germline V gene sequence: CDR1 LNHNV, CDR2 YYDKDF (reference sequence). The CDR3 runs 15 residues. CDR3 protein: CATNRDREGAETQYF. The CDR3 DNA reads as TGTGCCACCAACAGAGATCGCGAGGGAGCCGAGACCCAGTACTTC.

The gene calls are TRBV12-3 or TRBV12-4 and TRBJ1-1; D gene uncertain. CDR3 length: 14 residues. The V gene lost 4 bases and the J gene lost 3 bases, with 12 bases spanning the gap. The CDR3 reads CASSSSPTYTEAFF. The CDR3 DNA reads as TGTGCCAGCAGTTCATCCCCGACCTACACTGAAGCTTTCTTT.

The chain combines TRBV2 with TRBJ1-2; D unclear. Germline V gives CDR1 SNHLY, CDR2 FYNNEI. Trimming took off 6 bases at V and 2 bases at J, with 16 bases between the two ends. CDR3 length equals 15 residues. CDR3 amino acids: CASSPSWGSNYGYTF. The CDR3 DNA sequence: TGTGCCAGCAGCCCCTCCTGGGGTTCGAACTATGGCTACACCTTC.

Turning to this clonotype: A clone one base away is much larger, so this may be a read error. The rearrangement links TRBV2 to TRBJ2-7, with D perhaps matching TRBD1 (7 bases). Germline CDR1 reads SNHLY; CDR2 reads FYNNEI. This CDR3 comprises 12 residues. DNA for the CDR3: TGTGCCAGCCAGAGCAGGGGGGACGAGCGGTACTTC. It specifies CASQSRGDERYF.

The V call is TRBV20-1, the J call TRBJ2-7, with 9 bases that match TRBD2. Germline-derived CDR1 and CDR2 are DFQATT and SNEGSKA (reference sequence). Germline trimming cut 6 bases from V and 5 bases from J; bases unmatched to any gene: 11. This CDR3 is built from 14 residues. Here the CDR3 DNA reads TGCAGTGCGAAACGGGCTAGCGGGAACCACGAGCAGTACTTC. Encoded protein: CSAKRASGNHEQYF.

The chain is built from TRBV15 and TRBJ1-5; no clear D gene. V was cut by 3 bases and J by 7 bases, with 16 bases left in between. The CDR3 loop spans 15 amino acids. The germline V gene has CDR1 LNHNV and CDR2 YYDKDF (reference sequence). The DNA of the CDR3 is TGTGCCACCAGCAGTGCTAGTGGTCCGGTACAGCCCCAGCATTTT. Translating gives CATSSASGPVQPQHF.

The J gene is TRBJ1-4, the V gene TRBV5-6; no clear D gene. Per the germline V gene, CDR1 is SGHDT and CDR2 is YYEEEE. Deletions cut 4 bases from V and 3 bases from J, with 16 bases between. The CDR3 contains 16 residues. CDR3 loop: CASSLRSGDANEKLFF. Here the CDR3 DNA reads TGTGCCAGCAGCCTCCGATCCGGGGATGCTAATGAAAAACTGTTTTTT.

The rearrangement links TRBV20-1 to TRBJ1-6; 8 nucleotides align to TRBD1. This CDR3 comprises 15 residues. Germline loops: CDR1 DFQATT, CDR2 SNEGSKA (reference sequence). The J segment lost 12 bases and the V segment lost 1 base, leaving 11 bases of the junction unmatched. The CDR3 is CSARGGTGNEGPLHF. For the CDR3, the DNA is TGCAGTGCTAGAGGTGGGACAGGCAATGAGGGACCCCTCCACTTT.

This chain uses TRBV2 with TRBJ2-7; the D is unclear. There are 15 residues in the CDR3. V shed 6 bases and J shed 0 bases, with 15 bases lying between them. The germline V gene encodes CDR1 SNHLY and CDR2 FYNNEI. The CDR3 bases are TGTGCCAGCAGCTCCTCGGACGGGTTCTCCTACGAGCAGTACTTC. It specifies CASSSSDGFSYEQYF.